The clone carrying this TCR beta chain was seen many times. The sample belongs to a study of regulatory T cells in long-lasting Graves disease. Study overall: Less than 3 months of antithyroid drugs had been taken by newly diagnosed Graves' patients.

Building of the TCR beta libraries involved iRepertoire HTBI primers and Arm-PCR of CDR3 regions. TCRdb ran MiXCR on the multiplex PCR reads and lists one entry per CDR3 protein. The sample yields under 500,000 distinct CDR3 sequences, about a sixth seen once. Time point described: newly diagnosed GD, antithyroid drugs for less than 3 months. Extracted PBMC RNA gave rise to the TCR library. J was trimmed by 4 bases and V by 5 bases; bases with no gene match: 9. CDR3 length: 16 residues. CDR1 is ENHRY and CDR2 is SYGVKD in the germline V gene. A further study also used this sample, focusing on T cells in Graves' hyperthyroidism and ophthalmopathy. From that second work: The HTBI set primed first-round TCR CDR3 RT-PCR.

The source was peripheral blood mononuclear cells (PBMCs), collected at new diagnosis, from a patient treated with antithyroid drugs. The chain uses TRBV10-3 and TRBJ2-2, with 8 positions matching TRBD2. The sequence was collected from a woman between 25 and 40 years old with Graves disease. The CDR3 nucleotides read TGTGCCATCAGTCCAAAGGTAGCGGGACTCACCGGGGAGCTGTTTTTT. Its translation: CAISPKVAGLTGELFF.